This T cell receptor beta chain emerged from a study of shared clonotypes between healthy human individuals. General study points: Researchers sampled blood only, noting tissue repertoires likely differ.

With respect to this clone: Its target is unknown.

Assay runs were performed at deep level. Using immunoSEQ multiplex PCR, the repertoire was profiled, and TCRdb retains in-frame clones only, with some absent. The sample consists of 950,000 to 1,100,000 clones, roughly 80% of them appearing once. None of the donors, who were healthy HIV-negative adults, had recently had acute infections or vaccinations. Adults of Caucasian background living in Nashville, Tennessee made up all donors. V shed 4 bases, J shed 4 bases, and the junction held 5 bases outside the gene matches. The CDR3 is 14 residues long. Germline CDR1 and CDR2: SGHRS and YFSETQ. The genes are TRBV5-1 and TRBJ2-7, with 10 bases that match TRBD2. This TCR was recovered from a man between 18 and 35 years old in good health. The sequenced sample was memory CD4+ T cells sorted from blood. The subset was: CD45RA-negative fraction. The CDR3 region is CASSPLLAGYEQYF. The CDR3 DNA reads TGCGCCAGCAGCCCGTTACTAGCGGGATACGAGCAGTACTTC.